Following are 9 T cell receptor beta chains from one sample sequenced in a study of regulatory T cells in long-lasting Graves disease. The time point here: newly diagnosed GD, antithyroid drugs for less than 3 months. With RNA extracted from PBMCs as input, the TCR library was made. To make TCR beta libraries, researchers used iRepertoire HTBI primers and Arm-PCR of CDR3 regions. TCRdb recomputed calls from the multiplex PCR reads with MiXCR, one row per CDR3 protein. Among fewer than 650,000 distinct CDR3 sequences, roughly 16% were seen once, and the ten largest hold 12%. These same data were also listed under a study on T cells in Graves' hyperthyroidism and ophthalmopathy.

The material sequenced was peripheral blood mononuclear cells (PBMCs), taken at new diagnosis, from a patient treated with antithyroid drugs. The receptor set was obtained from a young man with Graves disease.

This clonotype was counted between two and nine times. This chain uses TRBV9 with TRBJ2-7; TRBD1 aligns across 9 bases. Germline V lookup: CDR1 SGDLS, CDR2 YYNGEE. The ends lost 0 bases at V and 7 bases at J; junction bases unmatched: 8. This CDR3 has 15 amino acids. CDR3 sequence (DNA): TGTGCCAGCAGCGTAGGATGGGACAGGGCCGCAGAGCAGTACTTC. Its protein product is CASSVGWDRAAEQYF.

Many counts were recorded for this clonotype. This rearrangement joins TRBV2 to TRBJ1-1; D possibly corresponds to TRBD1 (6 bases). The V gene's germline CDR1 is SNHLY and CDR2 FYNNEI. Trimming pared 5 bases from V and 5 bases from J, leaving 12 bases between. The CDR3 spans 13 residues. CDR3 protein: CASSSGAGTEAFF. The CDR3 DNA is TGTGCCAGCAGTTCGGGGGCGGGGACTGAAGCTTTCTTT.

This clonotype has ten or more counts. V gene TRBV6-1 combines with J gene TRBJ2-5; D unresolved. Trimming took 11 bases from V and 0 from J, leaving 10 bases between them. Germline values: CDR1 MNHNS, CDR2 SASEGT. This CDR3 has 12 amino acids. In nucleotides, the CDR3 is TGTGCCGGGAAGACAAACCAAGAGACCCAGTACTTC. Protein: CAGKTNQETQYF.

J is TRBJ1-3 and V is TRBV25-1, with D possibly TRBD1 on 6 matching bases. V shed 6 bases and J shed 2 bases, with 14 bases lying between them. The CDR3 totals 15 residues. Germline V gene lookup returns CDR1 MGHDK and CDR2 SYGVNS. The CDR3 nucleotides are TGTGCCAGCAGCCAAGGGGGGGGCGCTGGAAACACCATATATTTT. Translating gives CASSQGGGAGNTIYF.

This clonotype was picked up many times. The chain links TRBV13 to TRBJ2-1, with 13 bases fitting TRBD2. Germline V lookup: CDR1 PRHDT, CDR2 FYEKMQ (reference sequence). CDR3 length: 16 amino acids. The V and J ends lost 4 bases and 9 bases, in that order; junction bases with no gene match: 9. The CDR3 nucleotides are TGTGCCAGCAGCTCACGGACTAGCGGGAGTCATGTTGAGCAGTTCTTC. Its translation is CASSSRTSGSHVEQFF.

This clonotype was recorded at least ten times. The chain links TRBV3-1 to TRBJ1-5; no reliable D call. The germline CDR1 and CDR2 sequences are LGHDT and YNNKEL (reference sequence). The V gene lost 0 bases and the J gene lost 1 base, with 7 bases spanning the gap. The CDR3 runs 15 residues. The CDR3 here is CASSQDSASNQPQHF. CDR3 DNA sequence: TGTGCCAGCAGCCAAGATTCCGCGAGCAATCAGCCCCAGCATTTT.

This clonotype has more than one count but fewer than ten. The V gene is TRBV12-5, the J gene TRBJ2-3; 7 bases are a match to TRBD1. In germline, CDR1 is LGHNT, CDR2 FRNRAP. CDR3 size: 19 residues. V lost 4 bases, J lost 1 base, and 17 bases stayed unmatched. DNA of the CDR3: TGTGCTAGTGGTTCCCCTACACCCCGGACAGGAGAGCGCACAGATACGCAGTATTTT. This gives the protein CASGSPTPRTGERTDTQYF. The full variable domain, completed using reference TRBV12-5 and TRBJ2-3, is DARVTQTPRHKVTEMGQEVTMRCQPILGHNTVFWYRQTMMQGLELLAYFRNRAPLDDSGMPKDRFSAEMPDATLATLKIQPSEPRDSAVYFCASGSPTPRTGERTDTQYFGPGTRLTVL.

This clonotype was counted only a few times. This chain joins TRBV20-1 and TRBJ1-3; possibly TRBD1 for D (5 bases). Trimming cost V 8 bases and J 10 bases, with 9 bases left between them. In germline, CDR1 is DFQATT, CDR2 SNEGSKA (reference sequence). This CDR3 is built from 9 residues. CDR3 in DNA: TGCAGTAATGACAGTACCATATATTTT. Translation: CSNDSTIYF.

This clonotype showed up many times. CDR3 nucleotide sequence: TGTGCCAGCAGCCAAACCGGGACAGGGGGCAAAGAGGGAGCTTTCTTT. Translated, it gives CASSQTGTGGKEGAFF. This chain uses TRBV3-1 with TRBJ1-1, with TRBD1 matching 12 bases. Germline V gene data show CDR1 as LGHDT and CDR2 as YNNKEL (reference sequence). The CDR3 has 16 residues. J was trimmed by 10 bases and V by 2 bases; bases with no gene match: 11.